Here is one T cell receptor beta chain with its context. Its antigen remains unidentified. TCRdb reanalysed the 5' RACE reads using MiXCR and keeps one entry per CDR3 protein. The table lists about 260,000 distinct CDR3 sequences, around 8% of them singletons. The V segment lost 1 base and the J segment 4 bases; nucleotides outside the gene matches: 6. CDR3 length: 18 amino acids. The sample is drawn from a study of T-cell memory formation after mild COVID-19. Across the whole study: There were largely donor-specific TCR clusters. The study, taken as a whole, reports: There was a balanced CD4/CD8 profile in clones contracting day 15 to 85, and later expanders leaned CD4+.

Sequenced input: PBMCs or a T cell subset sorted from them (not recorded which). This chain joins TRBV12-3 or TRBV12-4 and TRBJ2-3; TRBD2 agrees at 15 bases. The TCR was taken from a man in his late teens or twenties who had mild COVID-19 (a few samples of this study predate the infection). Cell type and time point are not known. Written as DNA, the CDR3 is TGTGCCAGCAGTTTAGGGTGGACTAGCGGGGGGGCTTCAGATACGCAGTATTTT. It specifies CASSLGWTSGGASDTQYF.